A single sample gave rise to the 23 T cell receptor beta chains below, sequenced in a study of graft-versus-host responses after intestinal transplantation. Their recognized antigens are unknown. Measured with immunoSEQ multiplex PCR; TCRdb has only the in-frame clones, and not every one. The repertoire includes 71,000 or so clones, roughly 87% of them detected once, and about 1.3% sits in the top ten. Sequences were derived from unstimulated CD8+ T cells sorted from spleen or lymph node cells, sampled before intestinal transplant. All receptors come from a human donor who received an intestinal transplant.

The genes are TRBV10-3 and TRBJ2-5; perhaps D is TRBD1 or TRBD2 (7 bases each). V was cut by 10 bases and J by 5 bases, with 14 bases left in between. The CDR3 spans 12 residues. Germline values: CDR1 ENHRY, CDR2 SYGVKD. This chain's CDR3 is CATRGEGETQYF. The CDR3 DNA sequence: TGTGCCACCAGGGGGGAGGGGGAGACCCAGTACTTC.

This clone was counted between two and nine times. The chain is built from TRBV5-6 and TRBJ1-5; no reliable D call. V lost 0 bases and J lost 3, with 7 bases in between. The CDR3 contains 14 residues. Germline V CDR1 and CDR2: SGHDT, YYEEEE. The CDR3 DNA reads as TGTGCCAGCAGCTTGGCCTCTTCCAATCAGCCCCAGCATTTT. Translating gives CASSLASSNQPQHF. Full variable domain (missing parts from reference TRBV5-6 and TRBJ1-5): DAGVTQSPTHLIKTRGQQVTLRCSPKSGHDTVSWYQQALGQGPQFIFQYYEEEERQRGNFPDRFSGHQFPNYSSELNVNALLLGDSALYLCASSLASSNQPQHFGDGTRLSIL.

The genes are TRBV9 and TRBJ1-4; perhaps TRBD1 as D (5 bases). CDR3 length: 12 residues. V was shortened by 0 bases and J by 12 bases, with 9 bases between the two germline ends. Germline assignment: CDR1 SGDLS and CDR2 YYNGEE. CDR3: CASSVGGGELFF. CDR3 sequence (DNA): TGTGCCAGCAGCGTAGGGGGCGGGGAACTGTTTTTT.

V usage is TRBV18 and J usage is TRBJ1-1; 7 positions agree with TRBD1. J lost 4 bases, V lost 6 bases, and 5 bases had no gene match. Germline CDR1 reads KGHSH; CDR2 reads LQKENI. This CDR3 comprises 13 residues. This chain's CDR3 is CASSGTAPTEAFF. The CDR3 DNA reads TGTGCCAGCTCCGGGACAGCTCCCACTGAAGCTTTCTTT.

The CDR3 DNA is TGTGCCAGCAGTGAACGACTAGCCCATGAGCAGTTCTTC. Protein sequence: CASSERLAHEQFF. V usage is TRBV6-4 and J usage is TRBJ2-1; 7 nucleotides match TRBD2. Germline V CDR1 and CDR2: MRHNA, SNTAGT. This CDR3 comprises 13 residues. V shed 3 bases, J shed 8 bases, and the junction held 4 bases outside the gene matches.

The gene calls are TRBV13 and TRBJ2-4; perhaps TRBD1 as D (5 bases). The V gene lost 5 bases and the J gene lost 3 bases, with 14 bases spanning the gap. The germline CDR1 and CDR2 sequences are PRHDT and FYEKMQ (reference sequence). There are 15 residues in the CDR3. In DNA, the CDR3 is TGTGCCAGCAGCACCAACCTAGGGGACAAAAACATTCAGTACTTC. Its protein product is CASSTNLGDKNIQYF.

V usage is TRBV9 and J usage is TRBJ2-2, with TRBD1 matching 7 bases. The CDR3 spans 15 residues. In germline, CDR1 is SGDLS, CDR2 YYNGEE. V lost 4 bases and J lost 5; bases outside the gene matches: 8. This chain's CDR3 is CASSPTTGATGELFF. CDR3 nucleotides: TGTGCCAGCAGCCCGACCACAGGGGCAACCGGGGAGCTGTTTTTT.

The chain uses TRBV14 and TRBJ2-1; TRBD1 is a possible D gene (6 bases). Per germline, CDR1 SGHDN and CDR2 FVKESK. The CDR3 totals 17 residues. V was cut by 2 bases and J by 0 bases, with 14 bases left in between. CDR3 DNA sequence: TGTGCCAGCAGCCAACCCCAGGGGCTACCCTCCTACAATGAGCAGTTCTTC. Translated, it gives CASSQPQGLPSYNEQFF.

The chain combines TRBV9 with TRBJ1-6, with D perhaps matching TRBD1 (6 bases). The CDR3 runs 15 residues. Germline values: CDR1 SGDLS, CDR2 YYNGEE. V dropped 3 bases and J dropped 7 bases, with 14 bases sitting between them. The CDR3 DNA sequence: TGTGCCAGCAGCGCCCCGGGACACCCCAATTCACCCCTCCACTTT. This gives the protein CASSAPGHPNSPLHF.

The chain recombines TRBV5-8 with TRBJ1-1; no clear D gene. V was trimmed by 0 bases and J by 3 bases, leaving 12 bases between them. The length of the CDR3 is 15 residues. The V gene's germline CDR1 is SGHTS and CDR2 YDEGEE. DNA for the CDR3: TGTGCCAGCAGCTTGGATGGGATCGGGGACACTGAAGCTTTCTTT. Protein: CASSLDGIGDTEAFF.

The gene calls are TRBV21-1 and TRBJ2-3; the table's D call TRBD2 went unverified against the DNA. TRBV21-1 is a pseudogene locus. The CDR3 length is 12 residues. The CDR3 reads CATPPCTDTQYF. The CDR3 DNA sequence: TGTGCCACCCCCCCCTGCACAGATACGCAGTATTTT.

The chain joins TRBV28 to TRBJ2-1, with TRBD1 matching over 12 bases. Germline V gene sequence: CDR1 MDHEN, CDR2 SYDVKM. The junction had 9 bases not matched to a gene; V was cut back by 4 bases and J by 2 bases. The CDR3 length is 18 residues. The CDR3 loop reads CASSSGTGGDLPYNEQFF. CDR3 nucleotides: TGTGCCAGCAGTTCGGGGACAGGGGGCGATTTGCCCTACAATGAGCAGTTCTTC.

J is TRBJ1-2 and V is TRBV29-1; D is perhaps TRBD1 (6 bases). The CDR3 loop spans 13 amino acids. Germline values: CDR1 SQVTM, CDR2 ANQGSEA. The V gene lost 4 bases and the J gene lost 4 bases, with 13 bases spanning the gap. Written as DNA, the CDR3 is TGCAGCGTTGCACAGGGTGGCATCTATGGCTACACCTTC. It is translated as CSVAQGGIYGYTF.

The chain carries TRBV4-1 and TRBJ2-7; 7 bases are shared with TRBD1. The V and J ends lost 1 base and 4 bases, in that order; junction bases with no gene match: 7. This CDR3 spans 15 amino acids. Germline V gene lookup returns CDR1 MGHRA and CDR2 YSYEKL. CDR3 loop: CASSQGNGRGYEQYF. CDR3 bases: TGCGCCAGCAGCCAAGGGAATGGCAGGGGGTACGAGCAGTACTTC.

This chain connects TRBV7-9 to TRBJ2-2, with 8 nucleotides matching TRBD2. The CDR3 is 14 amino acids. The germline V gene has CDR1 SEHNR and CDR2 FQNEAQ (reference sequence). V trimming: 5 bases; J trimming: 6 bases; junction bases outside the gene matches: 5. Here the CDR3 reads CASSARLASGELFF. The CDR3 DNA is TGTGCCAGCAGCGCCCGACTAGCGTCCGGGGAGCTGTTTTTT.

The chain has TRBV29-1 and TRBJ1-3; D gene uncertain. The V gene lost 7 bases and the J gene lost 2 bases, with 18 bases spanning the gap. The CDR3 sequence is 15 residues long. The germline gives CDR1 SQVTM, CDR2 ANQGSEA. CDR3 sequence (DNA): TGCAGCGCAGCCGGACTCAGTCTCCCTGGAAACACCATATATTTT. Protein: CSAAGLSLPGNTIYF.

The chain couples TRBV11-2 to TRBJ1-1; TRBD1 aligns across 10 bases. The germline gives CDR1 SGHAT, CDR2 FQNNGV. Trimming cost V 5 bases and J 4 bases; bases outside gene matches: 7. The CDR3 is 15 residues long. The CDR3 spells CASSPPDRGGTEAFF. CDR3 nucleotides: TGTGCCAGCAGCCCCCCGGACAGGGGGGGCACTGAAGCTTTCTTT.

With regard to this clone: A read error may account for a junction end that differs from germline. This rearrangement joins TRBV9 to TRBJ2-3; D not resolved. CDR3 length: 13 residues. The V gene's germline CDR1 is SGDLS and CDR2 YYNGEE. CDR3 loop: CASGVASTDTQYF. In DNA form, the CDR3 reads TGTGCCAGCGGCGTAGCAAGCACAGATACGCAGTATTTT.

The rearrangement links TRBV5-6 to TRBJ2-1; 10 bases line up with TRBD1. This CDR3 region has 13 residues. CDR1 SGHDT and CDR2 YYEEEE come from the germline V gene. V shed 4 bases, J shed 8 bases, and the junction held 3 bases outside the gene matches. This CDR3 reads CASSLGTGDEQFF. CDR3 nucleotides: TGTGCCAGCAGCCTCGGGACAGGGGATGAGCAGTTCTTC.

The chain is built from TRBV2 and TRBJ2-3; a weak D match, TRBD2 (5 bases). The CDR3 contains 16 residues. With 3 bases removed from V and 4 bases from J, the gap between germline ends came to 17 bases. The germline CDR1 and CDR2 sequences are SNHLY and FYNNEI. Here the CDR3 DNA reads TGTGCCAGCAGTGATGAGGTTAGCGTAAGTTCAGATACGCAGTATTTT. It is translated as CASSDEVSVSSDTQYF.

The chain is built from TRBV11-2 and TRBJ2-1; possibly TRBD1 for D (6 bases). The CDR3 length is 15 residues. Trimming cost V 0 bases and J 6 bases, with 12 bases left between them. Germline V gives CDR1 SGHAT, CDR2 FQNNGV. CDR3 residues: CASSLEGTSRNEQFF. The CDR3 DNA reads as TGTGCCAGCAGCTTAGAGGGGACAAGTCGCAATGAGCAGTTCTTC.

Turning to this clone: This specimen includes other DNA sequences encoding the same CDR3. The chain joins TRBV5-1 to TRBJ2-7, with TRBD2 matching over 10 bases. The length of the CDR3 is 14 residues. After removal of 2 bases from V and 2 bases from J, the junction contained 1 base not matched to a gene. CDR1 is SGHRS and CDR2 is YFSETQ in the germline V gene. In DNA, the CDR3 is TGCGCCAGCAGCTTAGCGGGGGGGACCTACGAGCAGTACTTC. Translated, it gives CASSLAGGTYEQYF.

The V call is TRBV7-8, the J call TRBJ2-7; 7 bases agree with TRBD2. The length of the CDR3 is 18 residues. Germline V CDR1 and CDR2: SGHVS, FQNEAQ. J lost 2 bases, V lost 0 bases, and 13 bases had no gene match. The CDR3 nucleotides are TGTGCCAGCAGCTTAGCTTCAGTCCCTAGCGGTAAACCCTACGAGCAGTACTTC. Protein product: CASSLASVPSGKPYEQYF.